One and the same sample provided the 9 T cell receptor beta chains below, sequenced in a study of shared clonotypes between healthy human individuals. Using immunoSEQ multiplex PCR, the repertoire was profiled, and TCRdb retains in-frame clones only, with some absent. The table has under 1,100,000 clones, around 75% seen once. Source material: memory CD4+ T cells sorted from blood. The sample's subset: CD45RA-negative fraction. All receptors come from a young man in good health.

J is TRBJ2-1 and V is TRBV29-1; TRBD2 might be the D (6 bases). V was shortened by 5 bases and J by 4 bases, with 9 bases between the two germline ends. Germline V gene sequence: CDR1 SQVTM, CDR2 ANQGSEA. There are 12 residues in the CDR3. CDR3 nucleotide sequence: TGCAGCGTTTCGCGGGGTTACAATGAGCAGTTCTTC. Translated, it gives CSVSRGYNEQFF.

The chain combines TRBV11-3 with TRBJ2-4, with D possibly being TRBD2 (6 bases). CDR1 and CDR2 (germline): SGHNT, YENEEA. Deletions cut 5 bases from V and 1 base from J, with 15 bases between. CDR3 length: 16 residues. CDR3 region: CASSTGGSNAKNIQYF. The CDR3 nucleotides read TGTGCCAGCAGCACCGGGGGTAGCAACGCCAAAAACATTCAGTACTTC.

CDR3 nucleotide sequence: TGTGCCAGCTCACCACCTGAGGTTGGGAACTATGGCTACACCTTC. It encodes CASSPPEVGNYGYTF. J is TRBJ1-2 and V is TRBV18; D is undetermined. Germline-derived CDR1 and CDR2 are KGHSH and LQKENI. Trimming took off 0 bases at V and 2 bases at J, with 10 bases between the two ends. This CDR3 contains 15 residues.

The rearrangement links TRBV27 to TRBJ1-2; D remains ambiguous. The CDR3 extends over 15 amino acids. V lost 6 bases, J lost 4 bases, and 18 bases lay in between. Germline CDR1 MNHEY, CDR2 SMNVEV (reference sequence). This chain's CDR3 is CASRRLNPGSYGYTF. CDR3 nucleotide sequence: TGTGCCAGCAGGCGCCTAAATCCCGGGAGCTATGGCTACACCTTC.

CDR3 sequence reads: CASSQDNQPQHF. CDR3 coding DNA: TGCGCCAGCAGCCAAGATAATCAGCCCCAGCATTTT. This sequence joins TRBV4-3 and TRBJ1-5; no reliable D call. The CDR3 totals 12 residues. The V end lost 0 bases, the J end lost 4 bases, and 1 base lay between the germline ends. The V gene's germline CDR1 is LGHNA and CDR2 YSLEER.

The V call is TRBV29-1, the J call TRBJ2-1, with TRBD1 as a possible D gene (5 bases). CDR1 SQVTM and CDR2 ANQGSEA come from the germline V gene. This CDR3 spans 14 amino acids. V was trimmed by 2 bases and J by 7 bases, leaving 15 bases between them. The CDR3 loop reads CSVEWAGLRNEQFF. In DNA, the CDR3 is TGCAGCGTTGAATGGGCAGGGTTAAGGAATGAGCAGTTCTTC.

The chain has TRBV7-2 and TRBJ2-1; 12 positions agree with TRBD2. The CDR3 has 17 residues. Germline V gene data show CDR1 as SGHTA and CDR2 as FQGNSA. V shed 1 base and J 6 bases; nucleotides not matched to a gene: 7. Here the CDR3 reads CASSLVDGLAGLNEQFF. The CDR3, as DNA: TGTGCCAGCAGCTTAGTAGATGGACTAGCGGGACTCAATGAGCAGTTCTTC.

The gene calls are TRBV7-3 and TRBJ1-6; tentatively, D is TRBD1 (5 bases). The CDR3 totals 15 residues. Trimming stripped 3 bases from V and 6 bases from J, with 12 bases between. The germline CDR1 and CDR2 sequences are SGHTA and FQGTGA. For the CDR3, the DNA is TGTGCCAGCAGCTTGGGGGGGTTTGGTAATTCACCCCTCCACTTT. This translates into CASSLGGFGNSPLHF. Full variable domain (rest looked up from reference TRBV7-3 and TRBJ1-6): GAGVSQTPSNKVTEKGKYVELRCDPISGHTALYWYRQSLGQGPEFLIYFQGTGAADDSGLPNDRFFAVRPEGSVSTLKIQRTERGDSAVYLCASSLGGFGNSPLHFGNGTRLTVT.

This clone was detected only once. V gene TRBV5-1 combines with J gene TRBJ1-5; unclear D gene. The V and J ends lost 0 bases and 4 bases respectively, with 14 bases between them. The length of the CDR3 is 16 residues. CDR1 is SGHRS, CDR2 YFSETQ, per germline. DNA of the CDR3: TGCGCCAGCAGCTTGGCTCTTTGGCGGCAAAATCAGCCCCAGCATTTT. It encodes CASSLALWRQNQPQHF.